This T cell receptor (beta chain) appears in the sequencing data of a study of T cells in Graves' hyperthyroidism and ophthalmopathy. Looking at the study overall: Specimen type is peripheral blood, collected at initial diagnosis prior to any treatment.

The CDR3 regions of TCR beta were amplified from RNA transcripts. First-round RT-PCR targeting the TCR CDR3 was performed with the HTBI primer set. TCRdb called the multiplex PCR reads again in MiXCR, with one record for every CDR3 protein. The sample contains hundreds of thousands of distinct CDR3 sequences, about 19% of which appear only once. The blood sample dates from first hyperthyroidism diagnosis, preceding any ophthalmopathy symptoms. This clonotype has a count of ten or more. This TCR came from a woman in her fifties or sixties with Graves' hyperthyroidism that later progressed to Graves' ophthalmopathy. The sample consisted of blood.

CDR3 residues: CASSPNRGFYNEQFF. The DNA of the CDR3 is TGTGCCAGCAGCCCGAACCGGGGTTTCTACAATGAGCAGTTCTTC. The chain links TRBV12-3 or TRBV12-4 to TRBJ2-1, with D perhaps matching TRBD2 (5 bases). The CDR3 totals 15 residues. Between the trimmed V and J ends, which lost 6 bases and 3 bases, there was a span of 15 bases.